The 29 T cell receptor beta chains listed next were all sequenced from one sample in a study of blood T cell repertoires in COVID-19. TCRdb keeps only in-frame clones here, not all; method: immunoSEQ multiplex PCR. The table records 310,000 or so clones, approximately 91% of them present only once. The specimen sequenced was peripheral blood. The receptors originated from a woman aged 25 to 39 with COVID-19, enrolled during active disease.

The chain has TRBV28 and TRBJ1-2, with D tentatively TRBD1 (6 bases). Between the trimmed V and J ends, which lost 5 bases and 7 bases, there was a span of 17 bases. CDR3 size: 14 residues. Germline V gene sequence: CDR1 MDHEN, CDR2 SYDVKM. The CDR3 loop reads CASSPRQEAGGYTF. CDR3 nucleotides: TGTGCCAGCAGTCCACGACAGGAGGCGGGTGGCTACACCTTC.

The rearrangement links TRBV2 to TRBJ2-5, with 8 bases lining up with TRBD1. The CDR3 is made up of 16 amino acids. With V trimmed by 4 bases and J by 2 bases, 9 bases remained unmatched. Per germline, CDR1 SNHLY and CDR2 FYNNEI. The CDR3 sequence: CASSAPTDREQETQYF. Here the CDR3 DNA reads TGTGCCAGCAGTGCCCCAACGGACAGGGAGCAAGAGACCCAGTACTTC.

This clone was seen a single time. This rearrangement joins TRBV7-8 to TRBJ1-2; 8 bases match TRBD1. The germline CDR1 and CDR2 sequences are SGHVS and FQNEAQ. The CDR3 is 13 residues long. J gave up 8 bases and V 3 bases, and 5 bases lay outside the gene matches. CDR3 DNA: TGTGCCAGCAGCTTTTCAGGGGGCAACGGCTACACCTTC. Encoded protein: CASSFSGGNGYTF.

With respect to this clone: The sample holds other DNA sequences that translate to the same CDR3. The chain joins TRBV29-1 to TRBJ2-3; 7 positions match TRBD1. The junction had 2 bases not matched to a gene; V was cut back by 4 bases and J by 1 base. The CDR3 is 13 amino acids. Germline CDR1 reads SQVTM; CDR2 reads ANQGSEA. The CDR3 DNA reads as TGCAGCGTTGTTGGGACAGGCACAGATACGCAGTATTTT. Its translation: CSVVGTGTDTQYF.

V usage is TRBV19 and J usage is TRBJ1-5, with D unclear. Germline CDR1 LNHDA, CDR2 SQIVND (reference sequence). The V and J ends lost 6 bases and 5 bases respectively, with 11 bases between them. This CDR3 spans 13 amino acids. CDR3 sequence reads: CASRMTWDQPQHF. The CDR3 DNA reads as TGTGCCAGTAGGATGACTTGGGATCAGCCCCAGCATTTT.

V is TRBV5-4 and J is TRBJ2-2, with D tentatively TRBD1 (5 bases). In germline, CDR1 is SGHNT, CDR2 YYREEE (reference sequence). The CDR3 loop spans 14 amino acids. With 4 bases removed from V and 6 bases from J, the gap between germline ends came to 13 bases. CDR3 protein: CASSLGDLPGELFF. DNA of the CDR3: TGTGCCAGCAGCCTAGGGGATCTTCCCGGGGAGCTGTTTTTT.

This sequence joins TRBV5-4 and TRBJ2-7; D is unresolved. Germline-derived CDR1 and CDR2 are SGHNT and YYREEE (reference sequence). V lost 4 bases, J lost 5 bases, and 7 bases lay in between. The CDR3 has 11 residues. The chain's CDR3 is CASSEQHEQYF. In DNA, the CDR3 is TGTGCCAGCAGCGAGCAACACGAGCAGTACTTC.

This clone turned up a few times. The chain links TRBV9 to TRBJ1-3; 8 positions agree with TRBD1. J gave up 3 bases and V 4 bases, and 6 bases lay outside the gene matches. Looked up from germline, CDR1 is SGDLS and CDR2 is YYNGEE. The length of the CDR3 is 15 residues. CDR3 region: CASSPPGTGGNTIYF. CDR3 sequence (DNA): TGTGCCAGCAGCCCCCCGGGGACAGGTGGAAACACCATATATTTT. Variable domain in full (rest from reference TRBV9 and TRBJ1-3): DSGVTQTPKHLITATGQRVTLRCSPRSGDLSVYWYQQSLDQGLQFLIQYYNGEERAKGNILERFSAQQFPDLHSELNLSSLELGDSALYFCASSPPGTGGNTIYFGEGSWLTVV.

The V call is TRBV2, the J call TRBJ2-1, with 12 nucleotides matching TRBD1. J was trimmed by 0 bases and V by 5 bases; bases with no gene match: 8. The CDR3 contains 18 residues. Germline-derived CDR1 and CDR2 are SNHLY and FYNNEI. CDR3 bases: TGTGCCAGCAGTCGGGGACAGGGGGCCGGGAGCTCCTACAATGAGCAGTTCTTC. Protein product: CASSRGQGAGSSYNEQFF.

The chain couples TRBV7-9 to TRBJ1-1; TRBD1 matches 8 bases. The junction had 5 bases not matched to a gene; V was cut back by 4 bases and J by 4 bases. This CDR3 contains 14 residues. The germline CDR1 and CDR2 sequences are SEHNR and FQNEAQ (reference sequence). CDR3 nucleotides: TGTGCCAGCAGCTCCCCGGACAGGGCCACTGAAGCTTTCTTT. Its translation: CASSSPDRATEAFF.

This clone is a singleton in its sample. This chain links TRBV28 with TRBJ2-7, with D possibly being TRBD1 (6 bases). The CDR3 has 14 amino acids. The germline CDR1 and CDR2 sequences are MDHEN and SYDVKM. Trimming pared 4 bases from V and 0 bases from J, leaving 10 bases between. The CDR3 protein is CASSSRDNSYEQYF. CDR3 coding DNA: TGTGCCAGCAGTTCCCGGGACAACTCCTACGAGCAGTACTTC.

The chain couples TRBV27 to TRBJ2-3, with D tentatively TRBD1 (5 bases). The germline V and J ends were trimmed by 3 bases and 1 base, with 11 bases remaining between them. This CDR3 has 15 amino acids. CDR1 and CDR2 (germline): MNHEY, SMNVEV (reference sequence). The CDR3: CASSFQGRGTDTQYF. CDR3 bases: TGTGCCAGCAGTTTTCAGGGCCGGGGCACAGATACGCAGTATTTT.

This chain uses TRBV7-8 with TRBJ1-2; TRBD1 matches at 7 bases. V shed 5 bases and J 4 bases; nucleotides not matched to a gene: 7. Germline V gene sequence: CDR1 SGHVS, CDR2 FQNEAQ. CDR3 size: 14 residues. CDR3 residues: CASSADRAGYGYTF. Here the CDR3 DNA reads TGTGCCAGCAGCGCTGACAGGGCAGGCTATGGCTACACCTTC.

The chain joins TRBV2 to TRBJ1-1; 7 nucleotides line up with TRBD1. Germline V CDR1 and CDR2: SNHLY, FYNNEI. Unmatched junction bases numbered 8, after V lost 8 bases and J lost 5 bases. This CDR3 comprises 13 residues. The DNA of the CDR3 is TGTGCCAGCGGATCAGGGGGTTGGACTGAAGCTTTCTTT. This codes for CASGSGGWTEAFF.

The gene calls are TRBV7-8 and TRBJ1-1, with D unclear. The length of the CDR3 is 13 residues. The V end lost 4 bases, the J end lost 5 bases, and 11 bases lay between the germline ends. Germline CDR1 and CDR2: SGHVS and FQNEAQ. CDR3 sequence (DNA): TGTGCCAGCAGCTCTAGGTTAGGAACTGAAGCTTTCTTT. This translates into CASSSRLGTEAFF. Using reference TRBV7-8 and TRBJ1-1 for the parts outside the CDR3, the full variable domain is GAGVSQSPRYKVAKRGQDVALRCDPISGHVSLFWYQQALGQGPEFLTYFQNEAQLDKSGLPSDRFFAERPEGSVSTLKIQRTQQEDSAVYLCASSSRLGTEAFFGQGTRLTVV.

The gene calls are TRBV7-3 and TRBJ2-3; tentatively, D is TRBD1 (6 bases). This CDR3 contains 16 residues. The V gene's germline CDR1 is SGHTA and CDR2 FQGTGA. Trimming stripped 2 bases from V and 0 bases from J, with 12 bases between. CDR3 DNA sequence: TGTGCCAGCAGCTTAGGGCAGGGGAGAAGCACAGATACGCAGTATTTT. Translating gives CASSLGQGRSTDTQYF. The full variable domain, its missing parts supplied by reference TRBV7-3 and TRBJ2-3, is GAGVSQTPSNKVTEKGKYVELRCDPISGHTALYWYRQSLGQGPEFLIYFQGTGAADDSGLPNDRFFAVRPEGSVSTLKIQRTERGDSAVYLCASSLGQGRSTDTQYFGPGTRLTVL.

This clone was counted once. The chain uses TRBV6-5 and TRBJ2-7; the match to TRBD1 covers 8 bases. CDR1 and CDR2 from the germline V gene are MNHEY and SVGAGI. The CDR3 extends over 15 amino acids. Trimming cost V 7 bases and J 0 bases; bases outside gene matches: 8. The CDR3 region is CASKPQGQGSYEQYF. CDR3 DNA: TGTGCCAGCAAACCCCAAGGACAGGGCTCCTACGAGCAGTACTTC.

V and J are TRBV18 and TRBJ2-4; 7 bases agree with TRBD2. The germline CDR1 and CDR2 sequences are KGHSH and LQKENI. Germline trimming cut 5 bases from V and 9 bases from J; bases unmatched to any gene: 10. The CDR3 is made up of 14 amino acids. CDR3 DNA: TGTGCCAGCTCATCCGGGACCGGGGAGGGCATTCAGTACTTC. It codes for CASSSGTGEGIQYF.

This clone is a singleton in its sample. V is TRBV28 and J is TRBJ1-6; TRBD1 might be the D (5 bases). With 6 bases removed from V and 9 bases from J, the gap between germline ends came to 18 bases. Germline V lookup: CDR1 MDHEN, CDR2 SYDVKM. This CDR3 is built from 15 residues. CDR3 bases: TGTGCCAGCAGCCTCGGGACGGCGGAGGGTTCACCCCTCCACTTT. Amino acids: CASSLGTAEGSPLHF.

The chain uses TRBV6-5 and TRBJ2-3, with 8 positions matching TRBD1. V lost 6 bases and J lost 2; bases outside the gene matches: 7. Germline CDR1 reads MNHEY; CDR2 reads SVGAGI. This CDR3 contains 15 residues. CDR3 sequence reads: CASRPDRAHTDTQYF. Here the CDR3 DNA reads TGTGCCAGCAGACCGGACAGGGCCCACACAGATACGCAGTATTTT.

V and J are TRBV10-3 and TRBJ2-7; no definite D call. Germline V CDR1 and CDR2: ENHRY, SYGVKD. The V end was cut by 3 bases, the J end by 2 bases, with 5 bases between. The CDR3 covers 12 residues. The DNA for the CDR3 is TGTGCCATCAGTGACAGTACCTACGAGCAGTACTTC. This translates into CAISDSTYEQYF.

The rearrangement joins TRBV24-1 to TRBJ1-2; 8 bases match TRBD1. This CDR3 contains 14 residues. In germline, CDR1 is KGHDR, CDR2 SFDVKD. V was clipped by 2 bases and J by 8 bases; unmatched bases: 6. The CDR3 DNA follows: TGTGCCACCAGTGATTGGGGACAGGCTTCCGGCTACACCTTC. It codes for CATSDWGQASGYTF.

This chain uses TRBV14 with TRBJ2-7; no firm D call. This CDR3 spans 13 amino acids. From germline, CDR1 is SGHDN and CDR2 FVKESK. Trimming took 3 bases from V and 3 from J, leaving 9 bases between them. In DNA, the CDR3 is TGTGCCAGCAGCCAGTACCGCTACTACGAGCAGTACTTC. Protein product: CASSQYRYYEQYF.

This chain connects TRBV2 to TRBJ1-5; unclear D gene. Trimming took 0 bases from V and 0 from J, leaving 6 bases between them. CDR3 length: 15 amino acids. Germline V gene lookup returns CDR1 SNHLY and CDR2 FYNNEI. This CDR3 reads CASSEAEYSNQPQHF. The CDR3 DNA follows: TGTGCCAGCAGTGAAGCAGAGTATAGCAATCAGCCCCAGCATTTT.

This sequence joins TRBV9 and TRBJ2-2, with D perhaps TRBD2 (6 bases). CDR1 is SGDLS, CDR2 YYNGEE, per germline. Trimming removed 0 bases from V and 4 bases from J, with 16 bases in between. The CDR3 contains 17 residues. In DNA, the CDR3 is TGTGCCAGCAGCGTAGGGATCGGGAGAGGTTCCACCGGGGAGCTGTTTTTT. It codes for CASSVGIGRGSTGELFF.

This chain joins TRBV30 and TRBJ1-1, with unresolved D. The CDR3 is 12 amino acids. CDR1 is GTSNPN and CDR2 is SVGIG in the germline V gene (reference sequence). V shed 2 bases and J shed 5 bases, with 9 bases lying between them. This CDR3 is CAWSLDGTEAFF. DNA of the CDR3: TGTGCCTGGAGTCTAGATGGGACTGAAGCTTTCTTT.

J is TRBJ1-1 and V is TRBV7-9, with TRBD1 matching 7 bases. The V and J ends lost 5 bases and 1 base, in that order; junction bases with no gene match: 10. This CDR3 is 16 amino acids long. In germline, CDR1 is SEHNR, CDR2 FQNEAQ (reference sequence). The CDR3 is CASSPRQGKANTEAFF. Here the CDR3 DNA reads TGTGCCAGCAGCCCCAGACAGGGCAAAGCGAACACTGAAGCTTTCTTT.

The chain links TRBV2 to TRBJ1-5, with D possibly TRBD1 on 5 matching bases. Germline V CDR1 and CDR2: SNHLY, FYNNEI. The CDR3 spans 12 residues. The V and J ends lost 7 bases and 4 bases respectively, with 8 bases between them. In DNA form, the CDR3 reads TGTGCCAGCAAGACAGAAAATCAGCCCCAGCATTTT. This codes for CASKTENQPQHF. Using reference TRBV2 and TRBJ1-5 for the parts outside the CDR3, the full variable domain is EPEVTQTPSHQVTQMGQEVILRCVPISNHLYFYWYRQILGQKVEFLVSFYNNEISEKSEIFDDQFSVERPDGSNFTLKIRSTKLEDSAMYFCASKTENQPQHFGDGTRLSIL.

The gene calls are TRBV3-1 (or the pseudogene TRBV3-2) and TRBJ2-2; TRBD2 aligns across 8 bases. The trim removed 8 bases at V and 4 bases at J, leaving 6 bases unmatched. Germline CDR1 reads LGHDT; CDR2 reads YNNKEL (reference sequence). This CDR3 has 14 residues. The CDR3 bases are TGTGCCAGCTCCCGGGGGGGGAGCACCGGGGAGCTGTTTTTT. Its translation is CASSRGGSTGELFF.